A single sample gave rise to the 14 T cell receptor beta chains below, sequenced in a study of cytomegalovirus exposure and HLA in healthy donors. Amplification used 60 Vbeta primers and 13 Jbeta primers. The table came from immunoSEQ multiplex PCR; TCRdb's copy has only in-frame clones and leaves some out. The sample includes fewer than 150,000 clones. Sequenced: PBMCs. Source of these receptors: a man aged 35-49 years in good health and CMV-seronegative.

V and J are TRBV6-1 and TRBJ1-1; D ambiguous. V was pared by 11 bases and J by 1 base, with 11 bases between. This CDR3 spans 12 amino acids. Germline-derived CDR1 and CDR2 are MNHNS and SASEGT. The CDR3 here is CASRGGNTEAFF. The CDR3 DNA reads TGTGCCTCCCGGGGAGGGAACACTGAAGCTTTCTTT.

The chain carries TRBV10-3 and TRBJ1-1, with D perhaps matching TRBD1 (6 bases). CDR1 and CDR2 from the germline V gene are ENHRY and SYGVKD. The CDR3 consists of 13 residues. Trimming removed 7 bases at V and 2 bases at J, with 11 bases between. The CDR3 spells CAIKIQGNTEAFF. CDR3 DNA sequence: TGTGCCATCAAAATACAGGGCAACACTGAAGCTTTCTTT.

This chain links TRBV7-8 with TRBJ2-7; 7 bases align to TRBD1. This CDR3 has 14 residues. In germline, CDR1 is SGHVS, CDR2 FQNEAQ. J was trimmed by 3 bases and V by 1 base; bases with no gene match: 3. The DNA for the CDR3 is TGTGCCAGCAGCTTAGAACAGGGGAGCTACGAGCAGTACTTC. It codes for CASSLEQGSYEQYF.

The rearrangement links TRBV10-3 to TRBJ2-1, with 9 bases matching TRBD2. The CDR3 extends over 17 amino acids. Germline V lookup: CDR1 ENHRY, CDR2 SYGVKD. The ends lost 1 base at V and 7 bases at J; junction bases unmatched: 11. The CDR3 bases are TGTGCCATCAGTGAGTGGAAATCGACTAGCGGTGAAAATGAGCAGTTCTTC. Its translation is CAISEWKSTSGENEQFF.

The V call is TRBV7-8, the J call TRBJ2-6; weak D call: TRBD1 (5 bases). Germline V gene lookup returns CDR1 SGHVS and CDR2 FQNEAQ. The CDR3 extends over 15 amino acids. V lost 5 bases, J lost 0 bases, and 8 bases lay in between. The CDR3 DNA reads TGTGCCAGCAGCCAGACAGTCTCTGGGGCCAACGTCCTGACTTTC. It translates to CASSQTVSGANVLTF.

The chain carries TRBV11-3 and TRBJ2-1, with D perhaps matching TRBD1 (6 bases). Germline V gene sequence: CDR1 SGHNT, CDR2 YENEEA. The CDR3 is made up of 16 amino acids. V lost 5 bases to trimming and J lost 4 bases, with 18 bases between them. This chain's CDR3 is CASSQSSGTPYNEQFF. CDR3 nucleotide sequence: TGTGCCAGCAGCCAGTCGAGTGGGACACCGTACAATGAGCAGTTCTTC.

The rearrangement uses TRBV9 and TRBJ2-3, with 9 bases aligning to TRBD2. CDR1 is SGDLS and CDR2 is YYNGEE in the germline V gene. The trim removed 3 bases at V and 4 bases at J, leaving 15 bases unmatched. This CDR3 has 18 residues. CDR3 region: CASSARGGRGGLPDTQYF. The CDR3 region has the DNA TGTGCCAGCAGCGCCCGTGGTGGGCGGGGGGGATTACCAGATACGCAGTATTTT.

The rearrangement links TRBV5-1 to TRBJ2-2; D call uncertain. The germline CDR1 and CDR2 sequences are SGHRS and YFSETQ. This CDR3 is built from 15 residues. Trimming removed 4 bases from V and 0 bases from J, with 10 bases in between. CDR3 region: CASSQATANTGELFF. CDR3 DNA sequence: TGCGCCAGCAGCCAGGCCACGGCGAACACCGGGGAGCTGTTTTTT.

The genes are TRBV28 and TRBJ1-1; D is possibly TRBD1 (5 bases). CDR1 MDHEN and CDR2 SYDVKM come from the germline V gene. The CDR3 extends over 13 amino acids. V was shortened by 8 bases and J by 5 bases, with 15 bases between the two germline ends. In nucleotides, the CDR3 is TGTGCCAGCGGGACTCCCGGGGCGACTGAAGCTTTCTTT. The encoded protein is CASGTPGATEAFF.

J is TRBJ2-7 and V is TRBV4-2; 8 bases line up with TRBD1. Germline V gene data show CDR1 as LGHNA and CDR2 as YNFKEQ. CDR3 length equals 15 residues. V lost 4 bases and J lost 4; bases outside the gene matches: 9. CDR3 amino acids: CASSPAGTGNYEQYF. Written as DNA, the CDR3 is TGTGCCAGCAGCCCGGCAGGGACAGGCAATTACGAGCAGTACTTC.

The chain has TRBV28 and TRBJ2-2; 7 positions match TRBD2. Germline V gene data show CDR1 as MDHEN and CDR2 as SYDVKM. Trimming took 6 bases from V and 5 from J; bases not matched to a gene: 9. The CDR3 has 15 amino acids. CDR3 nucleotide sequence: TGTGCCAGCAGCCCCCAGCGGGGAAGGACCGGGGAGCTGTTTTTT. It codes for CASSPQRGRTGELFF.

This chain connects TRBV2 to TRBJ1-2; 10 nucleotides align to TRBD1. The germline V gene encodes CDR1 SNHLY and CDR2 FYNNEI. The CDR3 extends over 15 amino acids. V shed 6 bases and J 7 bases; nucleotides not matched to a gene: 11. CDR3 in amino acids: CASRNNRDRGFGYTF. The CDR3 DNA reads TGTGCCAGCAGAAACAACCGGGACAGGGGTTTTGGCTACACCTTC.

The chain uses TRBV5-1 and TRBJ1-1; D not resolved. The CDR3 covers 15 residues. CDR1 and CDR2 from the germline V gene are SGHRS and YFSETQ. Trimming stripped 4 bases from V and 4 bases from J, with 17 bases between. The CDR3 loop reads CASSREDLRGTEAFF. The CDR3 nucleotides read TGCGCCAGCAGCAGGGAGGACTTGCGGGGCACTGAAGCTTTCTTT. The complete variable domain, with remaining parts taken from reference TRBV5-1 and TRBJ1-1, reads KAGVTQTPRYLIKTRGQQVTLSCSPISGHRSVSWYQQTPGQGLQFLFEYFSETQRNKGNFPGRFSGRQFSNSRSEMNVSTLELGDSALYLCASSREDLRGTEAFFGQGTRLTVV.

DNA for the CDR3: TGTGCCAGCAGCGACAGGGGCCACAGCACCGGGGAGCTGTTTTTT. It encodes CASSDRGHSTGELFF. The rearrangement links TRBV5-5 to TRBJ2-2; 8 bases match TRBD1. The germline gives CDR1 SGHKS, CDR2 YYEKEE (reference sequence). V lost 4 bases, J lost 4 bases, and 6 bases stayed unmatched. The length of the CDR3 is 15 residues.